The rows below give T cell receptor beta chains drawn from one sample of a study of T cell responses to AZD1222 COVID-19 vaccine. Data came from immunoSEQ multiplex PCR; TCRdb stores just in-frame clones and leaves some out. The data hold 160,000 or so clones, with 85% to 90% observed a single time. The sequencing here drew on peripheral blood, taken 28 days after the second dose of the MenACWY control vaccine. The receptors stem from an adult who received the MenACWY meningococcal vaccine as a control. The CDR3 runs from the conserved cysteine through the conserved F or W. D genes are given only for firm matches. Rows may omit the clone size; those that give it use once, few, many or a size class.

v_gene	d_gene	len	j_gene	abundance	CDR3aa	CDR3nt
TRBV2	NA	17	TRBJ2-3	NA	CASSAQLPGGSTDTQYF	TGTGCCAGCAGTGCACAATTACCCGGGGGTAGCACAGATACGCAGTATTTT
TRBV29-1	TRBD1	14	TRBJ2-7	NA	CSAQPGQGNYEQYF	TGCAGCGCCCAACCGGGACAGGGAAACTACGAGCAGTACTTC
TRBV6-2/TRBV6-3	NA	17	TRBJ1-4	NA	CASSYREILQTNEKLFF	TGTGCCAGCAGTTACCGGGAGATTCTACAAACTAATGAAAAACTGTTTTTT
TRBV7-2	NA	17	TRBJ1-2	once	CASSPHGRGVTYYGYTF	TGTGCCAGCAGCCCACATGGCCGGGGGGTGACATATTATGGCTACACCTTC
TRBV28	TRBD1	12	TRBJ1-2	few	CASRRDSYGYTF	TGTGCCAGCAGGCGGGACAGCTATGGCTACACCTTC
TRBV7-2	TRBD1	16	TRBJ2-7	once	CASSFRGGTGAYEQYF	TGTGCCAGCAGCTTTCGCGGGGGGACAGGGGCCTACGAGCAGTACTTC
TRBV28	TRBD1	16	TRBJ1-5	NA	CASSPPTGKSNQPQHF	TGTGCCAGCAGTCCACCGACAGGGAAGAGCAATCAGCCCCAGCATTTT
TRBV5-6	NA	15	TRBJ1-4	NA	CASSYVGLRGEKLFF	TGTGCCAGCAGCTACGTGGGTTTGAGGGGGGAAAAACTGTTTTTT
TRBV10-3	TRBD1	13	TRBJ2-7	NA	CAISGQGRDEQYF	TGTGCCATCAGTGGACAGGGACGCGACGAGCAGTACTTC
TRBV30	TRBD1	15	TRBJ2-1	once	CAFDREGQGRNEQFF	TGTGCTTTCGACAGGGAGGGACAGGGGAGGAATGAGCAGTTCTTC
TRBV14	NA	15	TRBJ2-1	NA	CASSQADSSYNEQFF	TGTGCCAGCAGCCAAGCGGATAGCTCCTACAATGAGCAGTTCTTC
TRBV4-2	TRBD2	16	TRBJ2-1	NA	CASSQRTSGDYNEQFF	TGTGCCAGCAGCCAGAGAACTAGCGGGGACTACAATGAGCAGTTCTTC
TRBV19	TRBD1	13	TRBJ2-3	NA	CASRRQGADTQYF	TGTGCCAGTAGAAGACAGGGGGCAGATACGCAGTATTTT
TRBV5-5	NA	15	TRBJ1-3	NA	CASSWDAHSGNTIYF	TGTGCCAGCAGCTGGGACGCTCACTCTGGAAACACCATATATTTT
TRBV16	NA	13	TRBJ2-2	NA	CASSPTNTGELFF	TGTGCCAGCAGCCCCACGAACACCGGGGAGCTGTTTTTT
TRBV4-1	TRBD2	18	TRBJ2-5	once	CASSQGLVFGEGRETQYF	TGCGCCAGCAGCCAAGGCTTGGTATTTGGGGAGGGGAGAGAGACCCAGTACTTC
TRBV4-3	NA	15	TRBJ2-2	NA	CASSPGHVDTGELFF	TGCGCCAGCAGCCCTGGACATGTAGATACCGGGGAGCTGTTTTTT
TRBV10-3	TRBD1	13	TRBJ1-1	NA	CAINPTGRTEAFF	TGTGCCATCAACCCGACAGGGAGAACTGAAGCTTTCTTT
TRBV19	NA	15	TRBJ2-1	NA	CASSMGALGANEQFF	TGTGCCAGTAGTATGGGCGCCCTCGGGGCCAATGAGCAGTTCTTC
TRBV27	NA	17	TRBJ2-3	NA	CASSLIVGAPSTDTQYF	TGTGCCAGCAGTTTAATTGTGGGAGCGCCAAGCACAGATACGCAGTATTTT
TRBV9	TRBD2	16	TRBJ2-3	NA	CASSGSGTSGRNTQYF	TGTGCCAGCAGCGGTTCCGGGACTAGCGGGAGAAATACGCAGTATTTT
TRBV5-8	TRBD1	16	TRBJ2-2	NA	CASSLRTGAGTGELFF	TGTGCCAGCAGCTTAAGGACAGGGGCCGGCACCGGGGAGCTGTTTTTT
TRBV6-2/TRBV6-3	TRBD2	15	TRBJ2-7	NA	CASSQKLAGLYEQYF	TGTGCCAGCAGCCAAAAACTAGCGGGACTTTACGAGCAGTACTTC
TRBV30	TRBD1	16	TRBJ1-2	NA	CAWSVPGTGQPYGYTF	TGTGCCTGGAGTGTACCCGGGACAGGGCAACCCTATGGCTACACCTTC
TRBV4-3	TRBD1	15	TRBJ1-3	once	CASSQDWTGATSAHF	TGCGCCAGCAGCCAAGATTGGACAGGGGCCACCTCTGCACATTTT
TRBV27	NA	16	TRBJ1-5	NA	CATLSRPTDGNQPQHF	TGTGCCACCCTCTCCCGACCGACGGATGGCAATCAGCCCCAGCATTTT
TRBV19	TRBD1	15	TRBJ1-2	NA	CASSFGQGWNYGYTF	TGTGCCAGTAGTTTCGGACAGGGGTGGAACTATGGCTACACCTTC
TRBV9	NA	14	TRBJ1-5	NA	CASSVGDGNQPQHF	TGTGCCAGCAGCGTAGGTGACGGCAATCAGCCCCAGCATTTT
TRBV2	NA	13	TRBJ2-5	NA	CASTGTHQETQYF	TGTGCCAGCACCGGGACCCATCAAGAGACCCAGTACTTC
TRBV12-3/TRBV12-4	NA	13	TRBJ1-4	NA	CASTGQINEKLFF	TGTGCCAGCACCGGACAGATTAATGAAAAACTGTTTTTT
TRBV6-5	NA	16	TRBJ1-6	NA	CASSYLSVERNSPLHF	TGTGCCAGCAGTTACCTCTCTGTGGAAAGGAATTCACCCCTCCACTTT
TRBV28	NA	13	TRBJ1-5	few	CASSGAGSQPQHF	TGTGCCAGCAGTGGGGCAGGGTCTCAGCCCCAGCATTTT
TRBV5-5	NA	14	TRBJ2-5	NA	CASGPGHLQETQYF	TGTGCCAGCGGCCCGGGACACCTCCAAGAGACCCAGTACTTC
TRBV7-9	NA	15	TRBJ2-7	few	CAILPMRDHLYEQYF	TGTGCCATCCTGCCGATGCGGGACCACCTATACGAGCAGTACTTC
TRBV19	NA	13	TRBJ1-6	once	CASQDSRNSPLHF	TGTGCCAGTCAAGACAGTCGAAATTCACCCCTCCACTTT
TRBV24-1	TRBD1	17	TRBJ1-2	NA	CATSGRQGWVSGYGYTF	TGTGCCACCAGTGGCCGACAGGGGTGGGTTAGCGGCTATGGCTACACCTTC
TRBV11-3	TRBD1	15	TRBJ1-1	once	CASSPRTGGIPEAFF	TGTGCCAGCAGCCCACGGACAGGAGGCATTCCTGAAGCTTTCTTT
TRBV6-5	TRBD1	12	TRBJ2-7	NA	CATGQGPYEQYF	TGTGCCACAGGACAGGGACCCTACGAGCAGTACTTC
TRBV18	NA	15	TRBJ1-4	NA	CASSTYGATNEKLFF	TGTGCCAGCTCAACATACGGTGCAACTAATGAAAAACTGTTTTTT
TRBV3-1/TRBV3-2	NA	13	TRBJ2-7	NA	CASGKLSSYEQYF	TGTGCCAGCGGGAAACTCTCCTCCTACGAGCAGTACTTC
TRBV2	TRBD1	16	TRBJ1-2	once	CASSDLGGTGASGYTF	TGTGCCAGCAGTGATCTCGGTGGGACAGGGGCATCTGGCTACACCTTC
TRBV10-3	TRBD1	17	TRBJ2-2	once	CAISGADRGAKTGELFF	TGTGCCATCAGCGGCGCAGACAGGGGGGCGAAGACCGGGGAGCTGTTTTTT
TRBV6-2/TRBV6-3	TRBD2	16	TRBJ2-2	NA	CASSYPGLAGAGELFF	TGTGCCAGCAGTTACCCAGGACTAGCTGGGGCCGGGGAGCTGTTTTTT
TRBV5-1	TRBD2	17	TRBJ2-7	NA	CASSRDRLIAGGGEQYF	TGCGCCAGCAGCCGGGACCGATTAATAGCGGGAGGTGGCGAGCAGTACTTC
TRBV6-5	TRBD1	15	TRBJ1-1	few	CASSYGDRGYTEAFF	TGTGCCAGCAGTTACGGGGACAGGGGTTACACTGAAGCTTTCTTT
TRBV14	TRBD1	16	TRBJ2-7	once	CASSQASGTGIYEQYF	TGTGCCAGCAGCCAAGCTTCCGGGACAGGGATATACGAGCAGTACTTC
TRBV7-9	NA	15	TRBJ1-4	NA	CASSLRGGLVEKLFF	TGTGCCAGCAGCCTCCGGGGCGGTTTGGTGGAAAAACTGTTTTTT
TRBV6-5	NA	16	TRBJ2-3	NA	CASSFRGTVKTDTQYF	TGTGCCAGCAGTTTCCGGGGGACGGTTAAGACAGATACGCAGTATTTT
TRBV28	NA	13	TRBJ1-1	NA	CASSTGLNTEAFF	TGTGCCAGCAGTACAGGGTTGAACACTGAAGCTTTCTTT
TRBV7-2	NA	15	TRBJ1-1	NA	CASSPRAGGGTEAFF	TGTGCCAGCAGCCCTCGAGCGGGGGGCGGCACTGAAGCTTTCTTT
TRBV27	NA	13	TRBJ1-5	NA	CASSFSRYQPQHF	TGTGCCAGCAGTTTTTCCCGGTATCAGCCCCAGCATTTT
TRBV30	NA	17	TRBJ2-6	NA	CAWSVAGFYWGANVLTF	TGTGCCTGGAGTGTGGCCGGATTTTATTGGGGGGCCAACGTCCTGACTTTC
TRBV6-1	TRBD1	15	TRBJ1-2	once	CASSEAAGGIGGYTF	TGTGCCAGCAGTGAAGCGGCAGGGGGAATTGGTGGCTACACCTTC
TRBV28	TRBD1	12	TRBJ2-1	NA	CASSPYRQGKIF	TGTGCCAGCAGCCCGTATCGACAGGGGAAAATCTTC
TRBV27	NA	17	TRBJ2-6	NA	CASSPPGWDSGANVLTF	TGTGCCAGCAGTCCACCTGGATGGGACTCTGGGGCCAACGTCCTGACTTTC